Listed below are T cell receptor beta chains from one sample, sequenced in a study of PD-L1 blockade in urothelial cancer. The protocol was immunoSEQ multiplex PCR, while the TCRdb copy is restricted to in-frame clones and leaves out a portion. The sample lists roughly 20,000 clones, about 90% occurring once. The material sequenced was PBMCs, taken around atezolizumab (anti-PD-L1) treatment. Receptors were obtained from a woman aged 55 to 70 with urothelial cancer. CDR3s include the opening cysteine and the closing phenylalanine or tryptophan. D genes are given only for firm matches. Some rows have no size entry. The others give once, few or many, or a class for an expanded clone.

abundance,v_gene,d_gene,j_gene,CDR3aa,CDR3nt
NA,TRBV28,NA,TRBJ1-4,CASSRGGAGGNEKLFF,TGTGCCAGCAGCCGGGGGGGGGCTGGGGGTAATGAAAAACTGTTTTTT
NA,TRBV5-1,TRBD1,TRBJ2-7,CASSYGTGGAYEQYF,TGCGCCAGCAGCTACGGGACAGGGGGTGCCTACGAGCAGTACTTC
NA,TRBV7-6,TRBD1,TRBJ1-2,CASGTGDYGYTF,TGTGCCAGCGGGACAGGGGACTATGGCTACACCTTC
NA,TRBV2,TRBD2,TRBJ2-1,CASQSSGRHNEQFF,TGTGCCAGCCAATCTAGCGGGAGACACAATGAGCAGTTCTTC
NA,TRBV29-1,TRBD1,TRBJ2-4,CSVDGTGGSNIQYF,TGCAGCGTTGACGGTACAGGGGGATCAAACATTCAGTACTTC
NA,TRBV27,TRBD2,TRBJ2-7,CASSLSSTSGTYEQYF,TGTGCCAGCAGTTTATCGTCTACTAGCGGAACCTACGAGCAGTACTTC
NA,TRBV28,TRBD1,TRBJ2-1,CASSSLQGYNEQFF,TGTGCCAGCAGTTCCCTACAGGGGTACAATGAGCAGTTCTTC
NA,TRBV27,TRBD1,TRBJ2-7,CASSWGQGPSYEQYF,TGTGCCAGCAGTTGGGGACAGGGTCCGTCCTACGAGCAGTACTTC
NA,TRBV4-2,TRBD2,TRBJ2-5,CASSRIGTSGRGQETQYF,TGTGCCAGCAGCCGCATCGGGACTAGCGGGAGGGGGCAAGAGACCCAGTACTTC
few,TRBV19,TRBD1,TRBJ2-1,CASSIGTGGEEQFF,TGTGCCAGTAGTATTGGGACAGGGGGCGAAGAGCAGTTCTTC
NA,TRBV28,TRBD2,TRBJ2-1,CASSLQSGRRDEQFF,TGTGCCAGCAGTTTACAAAGCGGGAGAAGAGATGAGCAGTTCTTC
NA,TRBV5-1,NA,TRBJ1-3,CASSLSGLPSGNTIYF,TGCGCCAGCAGCTTGAGCGGGCTGCCCTCTGGAAACACCATATATTTT
few,TRBV5-4,TRBD2,TRBJ2-7,CASSPGGSSDYEQYF,TGTGCCAGCAGCCCGGGGGGGTCCTCAGACTACGAGCAGTACTTC
once,TRBV28,NA,TRBJ1-2,CASSLSPRQSLNYGYTF,TGTGCCAGCAGTTTATCCCCTCGACAGTCCCTTAACTATGGCTACACCTTC
NA,TRBV7-9,NA,TRBJ2-7,CASSLSGVEQYF,TGTGCCAGCAGCTTATCCGGGGTCGAGCAGTACTTC
NA,TRBV28,TRBD2,TRBJ2-7,CASSPPPTSGRALDEQYF,TGTGCCAGCAGTCCCCCACCTACTAGCGGGAGGGCCTTGGACGAGCAGTACTTC
NA,TRBV28,TRBD1,TRBJ1-2,CASSTGQAFNYGYTF,TGTGCCAGCAGTACGGGACAGGCATTTAACTATGGCTACACCTTC
NA,TRBV11-2,NA,TRBJ2-7,CASSDPLRGATYEQYF,TGTGCCAGCAGCGACCCCCTCCGGGGGGCGACCTACGAGCAGTACTTC
once,TRBV7-9,TRBD1,TRBJ2-7,CASSLIWTGSYEQYF,TGTGCCAGCAGCTTAATCTGGACAGGCTCCTACGAGCAGTACTTC
NA,TRBV18,NA,TRBJ2-1,CASSPWADYNEQFF,TGTGCCAGCTCACCATGGGCCGATTACAATGAGCAGTTCTTC
NA,TRBV9,NA,TRBJ2-7,CASSPQGAYEQYF,TGTGCCAGCAGCCCCCAGGGCGCCTACGAGCAGTACTTC
once,TRBV19,NA,TRBJ2-1,CASSMSGSGRNEQFF,TGTGCCAGTAGTATGTCCGGGAGTGGTAGGAATGAGCAGTTCTTC
NA,TRBV9,TRBD1,TRBJ1-2,CASSGTGTGGLGYTF,TGTGCCAGCAGCGGAACCGGGACAGGTGGTCTTGGCTACACCTTC
NA,TRBV2,TRBD2,TRBJ2-1,CASRGTSGTLGEQFF,TGTGCCAGCAGGGGGACTAGCGGGACCTTGGGTGAGCAGTTCTTC
NA,TRBV5-4,NA,TRBJ2-2,CASSLAQGNTGELFF,TGTGCCAGCAGCTTGGCACAGGGGAACACCGGGGAGCTGTTTTTT
NA,TRBV11-2,TRBD1,TRBJ1-2,CASSSGTGGWGYTF,TGTGCCAGCAGCTCCGGGACAGGGGGTTGGGGATACACCTTC
few,TRBV7-2,TRBD2,TRBJ2-1,CASSLEGTSGRFEQFF,TGTGCCAGCAGCTTAGAAGGGACTAGCGGGAGATTTGAGCAGTTCTTC
NA,TRBV28,TRBD1,TRBJ2-7,CASSSPGQGAAEQYF,TGTGCCAGCAGTTCGCCTGGACAGGGGGCGGCCGAGCAGTACTTC
NA,TRBV7-2,TRBD1,TRBJ2-1,CASSLPDRGLYNEQFF,TGTGCCAGCAGCTTACCAGACAGGGGATTATACAATGAGCAGTTCTTC
NA,TRBV7-2,TRBD1,TRBJ1-2,CASSSNKGDRGRRGYTF,TGTGCCAGCAGCTCAAATAAGGGGGACAGGGGGCGGCGGGGCTACACCTTC
NA,TRBV19,TRBD2,TRBJ2-5,CASSTYSGRFQETQYF,TGTGCCAGTAGTACCTATAGCGGGAGGTTCCAAGAGACCCAGTACTTC
once,TRBV19,NA,TRBJ1-2,CASSTPGAGPGYTF,TGTGCCAGTAGTACCCCCGGCGCAGGGCCTGGCTACACCTTC
few,TRBV27,TRBD1,TRBJ2-1,CASRSGTGGLEQFF,TGTGCCAGCAGATCAGGGACAGGGGGCCTTGAGCAGTTCTTC
NA,TRBV7-7,TRBD1,TRBJ2-5,CASSPDRVKETQYF,TGTGCTAGCAGCCCCGACAGGGTAAAGGAGACCCAGTACTTC
NA,TRBV29-1,NA,TRBJ1-1,CSVGVPENTEAFF,TGCAGCGTTGGTGTTCCAGAGAACACTGAAGCTTTCTTT
NA,TRBV27,NA,TRBJ2-5,CASSFVAGSETQYF,TGTGCCAGCAGTTTTGTTGCAGGGTCAGAGACCCAGTACTTC
NA,TRBV29-1,TRBD1,TRBJ2-7,CSVEGTGGYEQYF,TGCAGCGTTGAAGGGACAGGGGGATACGAGCAGTACTTC
NA,TRBV7-3,TRBD2,TRBJ2-3,CASSSHPGLAGNTDTQYF,TGTGCCAGCAGCTCACACCCGGGACTAGCGGGAAACACAGATACGCAGTATTTT